This T cell receptor beta chain originates from a study of human T cells and chemical hapten exposure. The study, taken as a whole, reports: The study found that DPC sensitization did not change TCRs above 1 in 1000 frequency.

Trimming took 0 bases from V and 3 from J; bases not matched to a gene: 5. Germline V lookup: CDR1 MNHEY, CDR2 SVGEGT. The CDR3 runs 17 residues. In this sample, this clonotype turned up many times. Its antigen is still unknown. Time point reported: pre-sensitization, week 0. Treatment indicated: therapeutic diphenylcyclopropenone sensitization with weekly scalp DPC. Extraction yielded total RNA from whole blood (unfractionated). Original data processing: Sample TCR totals centred on a median of around 100,000, ranging roughly 20,000 to 700,000. TCRdb reprocessed the RACE reads with MiXCR, giving one entry per CDR3 protein. The V and J calls shown here were made by TCRdb, not taken from the authors' results. The data show about 290,000 distinct CDR3 sequences, approximately 7.5% seen once.

The TCR originated in a man between 18 and 29 years old with alopecia areata. Some clones in this sample may be carry-over from other donors' samples. The chain joins TRBV6-2 or TRBV6-3 to TRBJ2-6; 7 nucleotides line up with TRBD2. The specimen comprised whole blood, sampled in connection with sensitization to the hapten diphenylcyclopropenone (DPC). The CDR3 bases are TGTGCCAGCAGTTACTCTCCTAGCGGTGGTGGGGCCAACGTCCTGACTTTC. Its translation: CASSYSPSGGGANVLTF.